What follows describes a single T cell receptor (beta chain). The data originate from a study of CD8 T cells in Susac syndrome. The authors carried out high-throughput sequencing of TCR beta. They applied it to CD8+ and CD4+ T cells obtained from blood. Random-hexamer reverse transcription was applied to about 0.45 to 1 ug RNA. By means of immunoSEQ multiplex PCR, TCR beta CDR3 spanning 54 Vbeta and 13 Jbeta underwent amplification. TCRdb used MiXCR to reprocess the immunoSEQ multiplex PCR reads, holding one entry per CDR3 protein. The sample contains fewer than 350,000 distinct CDR3 sequences, 92% of which appear only once. The receptor was derived from a human donor with multiple sclerosis. What was sequenced was CD4+ T cells from PBMCs.

CDR3 DNA: TGTGCCAGCAGCGGGGCCGGGACAGGGTGGAACACTGAAGCTTTCTTT. Translating it yields CASSGAGTGWNTEAFF. The V and J genes are TRBV9 and TRBJ1-1; 9 bases are a match to TRBD1. The CDR3 covers 16 residues. Germline V gene data show CDR1 as SGDLS and CDR2 as YYNGEE. J was trimmed by 1 base and V by 3 bases; bases with no gene match: 7.